Below, 14 T cell receptor beta chains from the same sample are listed, as sequenced in a study of identical twins. TCRdb reprocessed the 5' RACE reads via MiXCR and lists one record per CDR3 protein. This table holds hundreds of thousands of distinct CDR3 sequences, around 8.3% found once. The sample also formed part of further work on yellow fever vaccine responses in identical twins.

Sequenced input: PBMCs. Source of these receptors: a woman under 30 in good health.

The V gene is TRBV3-1, the J gene TRBJ2-2; the D is unclear. This CDR3 has 16 amino acids. Trimming took off 2 bases at V and 2 bases at J, with 12 bases between the two ends. The germline gives CDR1 LGHDT, CDR2 YNNKEL (reference sequence). CDR3 nucleotides: TGTGCCAGCAGCCAAAGAGATATAGCTAACACCGGGGAGCTGTTTTTT. It codes for CASSQRDIANTGELFF. Combining the CDR3 with reference TRBV3-1 and TRBJ2-2 gives the whole variable domain DTAVSQTPKYLVTQMGNDKSIKCEQNLGHDTMYWYKQDSKKFLKIMFSYNNKELIINETVPNRFSPKSPDKAHLNLHINSLELGDSAVYFCASSQRDIANTGELFFGEGSRLTVL.

V gene TRBV6-1 combines with J gene TRBJ1-1; the D gene is possibly TRBD1 (5 bases). Germline V CDR1 and CDR2: MNHNS, SASEGT. The CDR3 loop spans 14 amino acids. Trimming stripped 7 bases from V and 0 bases from J, with 12 bases between. This chain's CDR3 is CASTVGQMNTEAFF. The CDR3 DNA follows: TGTGCCAGCACCGTAGGACAAATGAACACTGAAGCTTTCTTT.

This clonotype came up a few times. V usage is TRBV20-1 and J usage is TRBJ2-1, with 12 bases identical to TRBD2. The CDR3 runs to 14 residues. The junction had 7 bases not matched to a gene; V was cut back by 4 bases and J by 9 bases. In germline, CDR1 is DFQATT, CDR2 SNEGSKA (reference sequence). The DNA of the CDR3 is TGCAGTGCTAATCTAGCGGGAGGGCAAGTTGAGCAGTTCTTC. Protein product: CSANLAGGQVEQFF.

This chain links TRBV29-1 with TRBJ2-1; D gene ambiguous. The germline V gene has CDR1 SQVTM and CDR2 ANQGSEA. The ends were cut back, 0 bases at V and 9 bases at J, with 12 bases in the middle. This CDR3 comprises 13 residues. The CDR3 spells CSVEDPIKREQFF. The CDR3 bases are TGCAGCGTTGAAGACCCTATTAAACGTGAGCAGTTCTTC.

This clonotype was counted between two and nine times. The V call is TRBV5-1, the J call TRBJ1-6; 7 positions match TRBD1. This CDR3 comprises 15 residues. V was pared by 6 bases and J by 9 bases, with 12 bases of the junction left unmatched. Germline CDR1 is SGHRS and CDR2 is YFSETQ. DNA for the CDR3: TGCGCCAGCAAAAGGTCAGGGGGAGGCATTTCACCCCTCCACTTT. It codes for CASKRSGGGISPLHF.

This clonotype has only a few counts. The chain employs TRBV5-1 and TRBJ2-7; D unclear. Deletions cut 6 bases from V and 6 bases from J, with 16 bases between. This CDR3 spans 13 amino acids. Germline V gives CDR1 SGHRS, CDR2 YFSETQ. The CDR3 is CASNHPDQSEQYF. The CDR3 DNA reads TGCGCCAGCAACCATCCGGACCAATCCGAGCAGTACTTC.

The CDR3 is CASSQINSQPQHF. CDR3 DNA sequence: TGTGCCAGCAGTCAGATCAACAGCCAGCCCCAGCATTTT. The chain links TRBV27 to TRBJ1-5; D remains unclear. CDR1 MNHEY and CDR2 SMNVEV come from the germline V gene (reference sequence). V was pared by 5 bases and J by 7 bases, with 12 bases between. This CDR3 comprises 13 residues.

This clonotype was seen a handful of times. The chain is built from TRBV28 and TRBJ1-2, with D possibly being TRBD1 (5 bases). Trimming left V 2 bases short and J 5 bases short, with 12 bases between. Germline V gives CDR1 MDHEN, CDR2 SYDVKM. The CDR3 runs to 14 residues. The CDR3 reads CASSLGRAIYGYTF. CDR3 DNA sequence: TGTGCCAGCAGTTTAGGCAGGGCCATATATGGCTACACCTTC.

Many counts were recorded for this clonotype. The genes are TRBV3-1 and TRBJ2-7; 11 bases are a match to TRBD2. CDR3 length equals 15 residues. Looked up from germline, CDR1 is LGHDT and CDR2 is YNNKEL (reference sequence). The trim removed 5 bases at V and 0 bases at J, leaving 3 bases unmatched. The CDR3 sequence is CASSYLAGGSYEQYF. CDR3 nucleotides: TGTGCCAGCAGCTATCTAGCGGGGGGCTCCTACGAGCAGTACTTC.

Worth noting for this clonotype: A junction boundary mismatches the germline segment, possibly from a read error. The V call is TRBV20-1, the J call TRBJ2-2, with 8 bases lining up with TRBD2. Germline CDR1 reads DFQATT; CDR2 reads SNEGSKA (reference sequence). The length of the CDR3 is 17 residues. The chain's CDR3 is CCARGISGLANTGELFF. For the CDR3, the DNA is TGCTGTGCTAGAGGTATATCGGGACTAGCGAACACCGGGGAGCTGTTTTTT.

At least ten counts were recorded for this clonotype. The gene calls are TRBV21-1 and TRBJ2-7; TRBD1, the table's D call, was not compared with the DNA. TRBV21-1 is listed as a pseudogene. The CDR3 runs 13 residues. Here the CDR3 reads CASSTDRIYEQYF. CDR3 nucleotides: TGTGCCAGCAGCACGGACAGGATCTACGAGCAGTACTTC.

This clonotype was found a few times. The chain combines TRBV20-1 with TRBJ2-7; 7 bases agree with TRBD2. Trimming removed 3 bases from V and 3 bases from J; junction bases left unmatched: 5. This CDR3 contains 13 residues. Germline V lookup: CDR1 DFQATT, CDR2 SNEGSKA (reference sequence). The CDR3 DNA sequence: TGCAGTGCTAGTTCTGAGCGGGGCTACGAGCAGTACTTC. Translated: CSASSERGYEQYF.

This clonotype was detected ten times or more. The rearrangement joins TRBV4-3 to TRBJ2-1; weak D call: TRBD1 (6 bases). Germline assignment: CDR1 LGHNA and CDR2 YSLEER. The CDR3 is 13 residues long. V gave up 2 bases and J gave up 8 bases, with 10 bases separating them. The CDR3 here is CASSQYGGYEQFF. In DNA, the CDR3 is TGCGCCAGCAGCCAATATGGGGGCTATGAGCAGTTCTTC.

This chain links TRBV5-1 with TRBJ1-4; TRBD1 is a possible D gene (5 bases). V was trimmed by 2 bases and J by 0 bases, leaving 11 bases between them. Germline V gene data show CDR1 as SGHRS and CDR2 as YFSETQ. CDR3 size: 16 residues. The CDR3 DNA sequence: TGCGCCAGCAGCTTAGATGGGACCGCAACTAATGAAAAACTGTTTTTT. Protein: CASSLDGTATNEKLFF.